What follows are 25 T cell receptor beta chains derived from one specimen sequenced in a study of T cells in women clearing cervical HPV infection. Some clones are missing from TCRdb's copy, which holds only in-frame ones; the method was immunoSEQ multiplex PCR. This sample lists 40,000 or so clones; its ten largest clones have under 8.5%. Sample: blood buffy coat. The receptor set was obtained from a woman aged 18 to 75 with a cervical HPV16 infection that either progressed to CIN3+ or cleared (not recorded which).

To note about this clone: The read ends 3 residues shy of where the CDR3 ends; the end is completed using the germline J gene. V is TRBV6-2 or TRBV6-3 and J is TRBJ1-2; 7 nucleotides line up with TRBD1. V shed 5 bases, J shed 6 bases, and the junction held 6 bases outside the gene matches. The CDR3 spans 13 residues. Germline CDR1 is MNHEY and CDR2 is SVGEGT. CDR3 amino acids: CASSLRDSHGYTF. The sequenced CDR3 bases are TGTGCCAGCAGTCTCAGGGACAGCCATGGC.

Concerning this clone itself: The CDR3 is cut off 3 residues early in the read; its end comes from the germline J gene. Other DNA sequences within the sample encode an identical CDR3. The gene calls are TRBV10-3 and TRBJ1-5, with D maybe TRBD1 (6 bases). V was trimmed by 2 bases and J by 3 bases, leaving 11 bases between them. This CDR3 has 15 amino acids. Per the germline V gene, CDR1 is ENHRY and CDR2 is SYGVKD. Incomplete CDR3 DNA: TGTGCCATCAGTGAGGGGGGGGGCGACAATCAGCCC. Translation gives CAISEGGGDNQP. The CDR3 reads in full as CAISEGGGDNQPQHF.

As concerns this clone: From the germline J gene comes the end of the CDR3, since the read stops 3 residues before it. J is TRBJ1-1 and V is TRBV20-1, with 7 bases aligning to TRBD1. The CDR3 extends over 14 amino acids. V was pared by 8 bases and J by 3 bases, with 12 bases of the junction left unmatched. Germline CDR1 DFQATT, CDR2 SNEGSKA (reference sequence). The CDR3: CSTGESTPYTEAFF. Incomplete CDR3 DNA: TGCAGTACAGGGGAATCCACTCCCTACACTGAA.

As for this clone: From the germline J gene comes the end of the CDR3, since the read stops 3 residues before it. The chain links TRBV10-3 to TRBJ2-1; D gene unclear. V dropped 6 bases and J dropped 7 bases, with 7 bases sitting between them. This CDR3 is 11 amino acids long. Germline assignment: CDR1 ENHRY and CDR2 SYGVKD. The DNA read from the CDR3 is TGTGCCATCAGCCTAGGAAATGAG. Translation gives CAISLGNE. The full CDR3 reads CAISLGNEQFF.

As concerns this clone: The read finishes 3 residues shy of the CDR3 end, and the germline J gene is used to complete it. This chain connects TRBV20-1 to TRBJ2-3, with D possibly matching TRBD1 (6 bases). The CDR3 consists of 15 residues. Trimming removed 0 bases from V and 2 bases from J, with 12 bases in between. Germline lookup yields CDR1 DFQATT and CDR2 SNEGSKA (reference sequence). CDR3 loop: CSARDGQRLTDTQYF. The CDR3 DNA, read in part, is TGCAGTGCTAGAGACGGACAGAGGCTCACAGATACG.

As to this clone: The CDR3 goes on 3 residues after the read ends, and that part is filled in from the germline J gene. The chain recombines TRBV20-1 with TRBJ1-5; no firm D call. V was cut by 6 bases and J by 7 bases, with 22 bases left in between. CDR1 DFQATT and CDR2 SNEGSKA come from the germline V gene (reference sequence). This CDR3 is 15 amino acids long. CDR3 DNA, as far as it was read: TGCAGTGCCCAAACTAGAACTGAAGGAAACCAGCCC. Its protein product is CSAQTRTEGNQP. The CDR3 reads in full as CSAQTRTEGNQPQHF.

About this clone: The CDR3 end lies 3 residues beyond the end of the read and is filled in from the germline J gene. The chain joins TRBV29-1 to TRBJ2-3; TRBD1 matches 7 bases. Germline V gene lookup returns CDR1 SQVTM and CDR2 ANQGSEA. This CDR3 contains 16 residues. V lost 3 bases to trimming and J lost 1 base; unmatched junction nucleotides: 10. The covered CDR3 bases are TGCAGCGTTGAGGGGTGGGGGACAGACGGCACAGATACG. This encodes CSVEGWGTDGTDT. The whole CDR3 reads CSVEGWGTDGTDTQYF.

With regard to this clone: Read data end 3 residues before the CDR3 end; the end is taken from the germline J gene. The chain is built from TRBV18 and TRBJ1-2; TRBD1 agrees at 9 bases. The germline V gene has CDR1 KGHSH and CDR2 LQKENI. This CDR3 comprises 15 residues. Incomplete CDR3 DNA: TGTGCCAGCTCTCGGGACAGGGCGGGATCCTACGAC. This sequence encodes CASSRDRAGSYD. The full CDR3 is CASSRDRAGSYDYTF.

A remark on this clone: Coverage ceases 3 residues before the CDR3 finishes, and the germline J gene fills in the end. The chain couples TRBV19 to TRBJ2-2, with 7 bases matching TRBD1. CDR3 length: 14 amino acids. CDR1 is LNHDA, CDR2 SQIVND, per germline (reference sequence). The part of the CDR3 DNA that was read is TGTGCCAGTAGTACGGGACAGAACCCTGAAAAG. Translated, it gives CASSTGQNPEK. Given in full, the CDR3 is CASSTGQNPEKLFF.

The sequenced CDR3 bases are TGTGCCAGTAGTATAGATCTCCAGGCAGGGGCTAACTATGGT. Its protein product is CASSIDLQAGANYG. The full CDR3 sequence reads CASSIDLQAGANYGQYF. The chain recombines TRBV19 with TRBJ2-4; a weak D match, TRBD1 (6 bases). The CDR3 end is not reached by the read, which stops 3 residues before it; the germline J gene fills it in. Germline V gives CDR1 LNHDA, CDR2 SQIVND (reference sequence). The CDR3 is 17 residues long. Variable domain in full (rest from reference TRBV19 and TRBJ2-4): DGGITQSPKYLFRKEGQNVTLSCEQNLNHDAMYWYRQDPGQGLRLIYYSQIVNDFQKGDIAEGYSVSREKKESFPLTVTSAQKNPTAFYLCASSIDLQAGANYGQYFGAGTRLSVL.

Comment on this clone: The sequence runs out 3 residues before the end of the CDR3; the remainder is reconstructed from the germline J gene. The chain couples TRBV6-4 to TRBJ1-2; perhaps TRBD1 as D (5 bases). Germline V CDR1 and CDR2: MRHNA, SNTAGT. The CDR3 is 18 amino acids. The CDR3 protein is CASSDSPASGGEMVDYTF. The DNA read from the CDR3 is TGTGCCAGCAGTGACTCTCCCGCTAGCGGGGGGGAAATGGTTGAC.

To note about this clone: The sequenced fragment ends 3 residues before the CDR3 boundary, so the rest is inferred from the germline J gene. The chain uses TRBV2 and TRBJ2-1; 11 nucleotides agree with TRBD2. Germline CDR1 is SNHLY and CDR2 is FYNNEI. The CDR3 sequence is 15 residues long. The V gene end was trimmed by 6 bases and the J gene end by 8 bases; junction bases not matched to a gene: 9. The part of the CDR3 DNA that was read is TGTGCCAGCAGCGAGACTAGCGGGGTGGGACATGAG. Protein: CASSETSGVGHE. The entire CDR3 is CASSETSGVGHEQFF.

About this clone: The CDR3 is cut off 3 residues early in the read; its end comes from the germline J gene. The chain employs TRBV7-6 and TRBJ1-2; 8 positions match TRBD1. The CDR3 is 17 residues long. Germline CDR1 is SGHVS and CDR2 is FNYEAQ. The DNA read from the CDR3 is TGTGCCAGCAGCTTAGTGACAGGGGTCGTGAGCACAGATACC. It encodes CASSLVTGVVSTDT. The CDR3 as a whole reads CASSLVTGVVSTDTYTF.

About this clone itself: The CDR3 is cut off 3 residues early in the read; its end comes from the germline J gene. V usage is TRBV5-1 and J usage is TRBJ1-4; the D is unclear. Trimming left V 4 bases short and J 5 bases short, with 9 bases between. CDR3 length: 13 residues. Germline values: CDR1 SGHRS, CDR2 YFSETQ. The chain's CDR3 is CASSVDGNEKLFF. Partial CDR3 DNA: TGCGCCAGCAGCGTAGACGGGAATGAAAAA.

The CDR3 loop reads CSVKQGVATEAFF. The part of the CDR3 DNA that was read is TGCAGCGTAAAACAGGGGGTTGCCACTGAA. The chain uses TRBV29-1 and TRBJ1-1, with 8 nucleotides matching TRBD1. The CDR3 extends 3 residues past the end of the read, so its final part is completed from the germline J gene. The germline CDR1 and CDR2 sequences are SQVTM and ANQGSEA. The CDR3 contains 13 residues. V was pared by 6 bases and J by 4 bases, with 7 bases of the junction left unmatched.

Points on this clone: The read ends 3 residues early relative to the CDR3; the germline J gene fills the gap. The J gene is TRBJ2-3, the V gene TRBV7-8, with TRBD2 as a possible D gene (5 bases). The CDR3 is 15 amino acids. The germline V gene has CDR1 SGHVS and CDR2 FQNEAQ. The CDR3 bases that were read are TGTGCCAGCAGCTTAGGCCCACGGGGAGAGGAGACG. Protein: CASSLGPRGEET. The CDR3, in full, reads CASSLGPRGEETQYF.

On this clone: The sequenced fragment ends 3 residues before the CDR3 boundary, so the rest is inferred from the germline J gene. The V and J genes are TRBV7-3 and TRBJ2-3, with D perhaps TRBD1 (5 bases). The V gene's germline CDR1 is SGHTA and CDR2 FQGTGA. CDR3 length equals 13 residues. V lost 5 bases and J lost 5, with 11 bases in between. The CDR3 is CASSQGGVDTQYF. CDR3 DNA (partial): TGTGCCAGCAGCCAGGGTGGAGTAGATACG.

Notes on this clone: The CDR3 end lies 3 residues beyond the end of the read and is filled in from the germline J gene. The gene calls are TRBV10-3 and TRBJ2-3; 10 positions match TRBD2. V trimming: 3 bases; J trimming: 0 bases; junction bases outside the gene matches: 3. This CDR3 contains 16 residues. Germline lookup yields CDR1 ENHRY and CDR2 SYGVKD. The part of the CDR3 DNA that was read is TGTGCCATCAGTGACAGGACTAGCGGTAGCACAGATACG. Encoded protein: CAISDRTSGSTDT. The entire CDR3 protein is CAISDRTSGSTDTQYF.

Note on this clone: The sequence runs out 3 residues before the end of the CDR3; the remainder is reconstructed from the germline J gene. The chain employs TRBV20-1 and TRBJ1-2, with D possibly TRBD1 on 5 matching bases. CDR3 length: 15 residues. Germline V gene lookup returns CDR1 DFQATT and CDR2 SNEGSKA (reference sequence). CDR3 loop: CSATPGLASTYDYTF. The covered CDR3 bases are TGCAGTGCTACCCCGGGACTAGCTTCGACCTACGAC.

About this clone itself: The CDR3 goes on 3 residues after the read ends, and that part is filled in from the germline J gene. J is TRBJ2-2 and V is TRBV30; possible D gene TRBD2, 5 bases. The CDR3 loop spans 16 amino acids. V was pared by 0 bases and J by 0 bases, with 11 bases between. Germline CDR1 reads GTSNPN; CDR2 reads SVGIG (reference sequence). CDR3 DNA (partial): TGTGCCTGGAGTGTACTTGTACTAGCGAACACCGGGGAG. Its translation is CAWSVLVLANTGE. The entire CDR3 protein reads CAWSVLVLANTGELFF.

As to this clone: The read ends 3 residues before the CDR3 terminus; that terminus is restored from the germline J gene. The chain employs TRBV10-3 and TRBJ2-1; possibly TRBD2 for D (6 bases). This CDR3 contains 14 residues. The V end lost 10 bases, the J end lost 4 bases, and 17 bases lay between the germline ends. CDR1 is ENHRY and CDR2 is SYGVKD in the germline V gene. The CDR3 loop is CATNQASAYNEQFF. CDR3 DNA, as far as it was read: TGTGCCACGAACCAGGCTAGCGCGTACAATGAG.

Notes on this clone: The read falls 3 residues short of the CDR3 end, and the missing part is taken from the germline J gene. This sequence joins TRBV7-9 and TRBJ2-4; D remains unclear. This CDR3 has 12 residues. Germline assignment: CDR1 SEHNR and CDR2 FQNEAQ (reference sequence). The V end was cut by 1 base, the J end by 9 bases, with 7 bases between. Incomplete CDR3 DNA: TGTGCCAGCAGCTTAGATGAAGGCATT. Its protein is CASSLDEGI. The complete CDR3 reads CASSLDEGIQYF.

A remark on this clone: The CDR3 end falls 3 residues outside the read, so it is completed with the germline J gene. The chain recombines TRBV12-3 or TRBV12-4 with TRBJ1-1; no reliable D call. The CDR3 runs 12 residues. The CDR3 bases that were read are TGTGCCAGCAGCCAAACCCTGGCGGGA. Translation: CASSQTLAG. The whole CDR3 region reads CASSQTLAGAFF.

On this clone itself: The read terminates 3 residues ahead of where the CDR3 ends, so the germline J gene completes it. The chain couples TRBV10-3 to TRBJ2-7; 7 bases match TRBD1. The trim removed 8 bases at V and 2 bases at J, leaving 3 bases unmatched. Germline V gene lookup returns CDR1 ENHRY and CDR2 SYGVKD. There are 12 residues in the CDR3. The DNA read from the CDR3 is TGTGCCATCGGGACAGATGCCTACGAG. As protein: CAIGTDAYE. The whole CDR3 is CAIGTDAYEQYF.

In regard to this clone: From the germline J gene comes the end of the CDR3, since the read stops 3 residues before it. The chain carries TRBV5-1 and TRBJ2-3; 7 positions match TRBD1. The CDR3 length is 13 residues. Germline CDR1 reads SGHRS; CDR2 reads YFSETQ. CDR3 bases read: TGCGCCAGCAGCTTGGCTACAGGGGAGACG. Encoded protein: CASSLATGET. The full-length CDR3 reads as CASSLATGETQYF.